Listed here are 17 T cell receptor beta chains from one sample, sequenced in a study of beta chain features in type 1 diabetes. All of the isolated RNA was reverse transcribed, so expressed TCRB transcripts were sequenced. The method was immunoSEQ multiplex PCR; TCRdb's version includes in-frame clones alone and lacks a portion of them. The sample records about 150,000 clones, 11% being singletons. Sequencing input: central memory CD4+ T cells from blood. Receptors were obtained from a man aged 18 to 35 in good health.

V usage is TRBV6-1 and J usage is TRBJ1-5, with D uncertain. Germline assignment: CDR1 MNHNS and CDR2 SASEGT. Trimming left V 10 bases short and J 6 bases short, with 22 bases between. The CDR3 is 15 amino acids. The CDR3: CATIKTSFVSQPQHF. CDR3 DNA: TGTGCCACCATCAAGACCTCTTTCGTGAGTCAGCCCCAGCATTTT.

The sample holds a few counts of this clone. The genes are TRBV30 and TRBJ1-6, with TRBD1 as a possible D gene (5 bases). V was clipped by 3 bases and J by 9 bases, with 12 bases between them. Germline CDR1 GTSNPN, CDR2 SVGIG (reference sequence). This CDR3 spans 13 amino acids. CDR3: CAWRSGGTSPLHF. CDR3 coding DNA: TGTGCCTGGAGATCCGGGGGTACTTCACCCCTCCACTTT.

The V gene is TRBV4-3, the J gene TRBJ1-2; a possible D gene is TRBD1 (5 bases). The ends were cut back, 4 bases at V and 6 bases at J, with 18 bases in the middle. The germline V gene has CDR1 LGHNA and CDR2 YSLEER. The CDR3 has 15 amino acids. This chain's CDR3 is CASSPQPGPRDGYTF. The CDR3, as DNA: TGCGCCAGCAGCCCGCAGCCGGGACCCCGGGATGGCTACACCTTC.

The sample holds a few counts of this clone. The chain recombines TRBV5-1 with TRBJ1-1; possible D gene TRBD1, 6 bases. CDR1 and CDR2 (germline): SGHRS, YFSETQ. The ends were cut back, 5 bases at V and 1 base at J, with 12 bases in the middle. The CDR3 length is 14 residues. CDR3: CASSLRTANTEAFF. Written as DNA, the CDR3 is TGCGCCAGCAGTTTACGGACAGCGAACACTGAAGCTTTCTTT.

V usage is TRBV7-3 and J usage is TRBJ2-1; D might be TRBD2 (5 bases). The V gene lost 4 bases and the J gene lost 7 bases, with 11 bases spanning the gap. The germline V gene has CDR1 SGHTA and CDR2 FQGTGA. The CDR3 spans 13 residues. The chain's CDR3 is CASSYRGGNEQFF. As DNA, the CDR3 is TGTGCCAGCAGCTATCGGGGTGGGAATGAGCAGTTCTTC.

The table lists this clone with a few counts. The chain links TRBV9 to TRBJ1-1, with unresolved D. CDR1 and CDR2 from the germline V gene are SGDLS and YYNGEE. With 0 bases removed from V and 1 base from J, the gap between germline ends came to 7 bases. The CDR3 contains 14 residues. The CDR3 nucleotides are TGTGCCAGCAGCGTAGTTGCAGAGAACACTGAAGCTTTCTTT. As protein: CASSVVAENTEAFF.

This clone was seen more than once but under ten times. The chain links TRBV7-2 to TRBJ1-1, with no clear D. Trimming took off 1 base at V and 11 bases at J, with 17 bases between the two ends. Germline V gene data show CDR1 as SGHTA and CDR2 as FQGNSA. The CDR3 runs to 14 residues. The CDR3 loop is CASSLVLVQSGAFF. For the CDR3, the DNA is TGTGCCAGCAGCTTAGTTCTGGTACAAAGTGGGGCTTTCTTT.

This clone has more than one count but fewer than ten. This chain links TRBV18 with TRBJ2-3, with TRBD1 matching over 11 bases. The CDR3 has 15 amino acids. Trimming at V came to 6 bases and at J to 4 bases, leaving 6 bases not matched to a gene. Germline V gene lookup returns CDR1 KGHSH and CDR2 LQKENI. Written as DNA, the CDR3 is TGTGCCAGCTCTCGCCGGACAGGGGGCCCAGATACGCAGTATTTT. Encoded protein: CASSRRTGGPDTQYF.

This clone was seen only once. The chain links TRBV9 to TRBJ1-1; D remains ambiguous. V lost 4 bases, J lost 3 bases, and 16 bases lay in between. The CDR3 contains 15 residues. From germline, CDR1 is SGDLS and CDR2 YYNGEE. CDR3: CASSTPGPRDTEAFF. CDR3 in DNA: TGTGCCAGCAGCACTCCGGGTCCCCGGGACACTGAAGCTTTCTTT.

With regard to this clone: The same CDR3 arises from other DNA sequences in this sample as well. The gene calls are TRBV7-9 and TRBJ1-2; possible D gene TRBD1, 5 bases. This CDR3 is 13 amino acids long. V gave up 3 bases and J gave up 6 bases, with 11 bases separating them. CDR1 and CDR2 (germline): SEHNR, FQNEAQ (reference sequence). DNA for the CDR3: TGTGCCAGCAGCTTGAACCAGGGTCATGGCTACACCTTC. This gives the protein CASSLNQGHGYTF.

The chain uses TRBV4-3 and TRBJ2-3; a weak D match, TRBD2 (6 bases). The CDR3 length is 16 residues. Germline V lookup: CDR1 LGHNA, CDR2 YSLEER. Trimming shortened V by 2 bases and J by 8 bases, and 20 bases separated the two germline ends. The CDR3 region is CASSQSGTYLRSTQYF. The CDR3 coding sequence is TGCGCCAGCAGCCAATCCGGGACTTACTTGAGAAGTACGCAGTATTTT.

The chain couples TRBV7-2 to TRBJ2-7, with D possibly TRBD2 on 5 matching bases. Germline V gene data show CDR1 as SGHTA and CDR2 as FQGNSA. This CDR3 is built from 14 residues. V was trimmed by 0 bases and J by 2 bases, leaving 8 bases between them. In nucleotides, the CDR3 is TGTGCCAGCAGCTTAGCTTCGGGAACCTACGAGCAGTACTTC. Protein product: CASSLASGTYEQYF.

This clone was seen only a few times. V and J are TRBV15 and TRBJ2-5; 10 positions match TRBD2. V shed 4 bases and J 4 bases; nucleotides not matched to a gene: 3. There are 14 residues in the CDR3. Germline assignment: CDR1 LNHNV and CDR2 YYDKDF (reference sequence). The CDR3 protein is CATSTSGRGETQYF. CDR3 DNA sequence: TGTGCCACCAGCACTAGCGGGAGAGGAGAGACCCAGTACTTC.

On this clone: Other DNA sequences in this specimen translate into the identical CDR3. This chain uses TRBV4-2 with TRBJ2-5; no firm D call. The CDR3 runs 11 residues. Germline V gives CDR1 LGHNA, CDR2 YNFKEQ. V shed 4 bases and J shed 2 bases, with 2 bases lying between them. For the CDR3, the DNA is TGTGCCAGCAGCCGGCAAGAGACCCAGTACTTC. Translated: CASSRQETQYF.

Regarding this clone: The same CDR3 arises from other DNA sequences in this sample as well. V gene TRBV19 combines with J gene TRBJ2-2; no clear D gene. The CDR3 length is 11 residues. V was trimmed by 2 bases and J by 7 bases, leaving 2 bases between them. Germline V gives CDR1 LNHDA, CDR2 SQIVND (reference sequence). As DNA, the CDR3 is TGTGCCAGTAGTATAATCGGGGAGCTGTTTTTT. Translated, it gives CASSIIGELFF.

This clone showed up just a few times. This chain links TRBV5-6 with TRBJ2-7; possibly TRBD1 for D (6 bases). The CDR3 is made up of 13 amino acids. The ends were cut back, 4 bases at V and 8 bases at J, with 16 bases in the middle. Germline assignment: CDR1 SGHDT and CDR2 YYEEEE. CDR3 DNA sequence: TGTGCCAGCAGCCGGCCGGGACAAGGGAAGCAGTACTTC. Translation: CASSRPGQGKQYF.

The chain links TRBV10-3 to TRBJ1-3; D is undetermined. The length of the CDR3 is 11 residues. The V gene's germline CDR1 is ENHRY and CDR2 SYGVKD. The V end was cut by 9 bases, the J end by 2 bases, with 5 bases between. The CDR3 spells CAMEAGNTIYF. CDR3 nucleotides: TGTGCCATGGAGGCTGGAAACACCATATATTTT.